This T cell receptor beta chain was profiled in a study of T cell responses to AZD1222 COVID-19 vaccine. Trimming removed 3 bases at V and 2 bases at J, with 5 bases between. The CDR3 runs to 12 residues. Method: immunoSEQ multiplex PCR; TCRdb's copy keeps in-frame clones and lacks some. This repertoire shows 150,000 to 160,000 clones, 90% found once; its top ten account for approximately 17%. The chain uses TRBV12-3 or TRBV12-4 and TRBJ2-7; the D is unclear. The receptor's source is an adult in good health. Sequenced here: peripheral blood, sampled on day 0 of AZD1222 vaccination. As DNA, the CDR3 is TGTGCCAGCAGTTTTGAAGCCTACGAGCAGTACTTC. Translation gives CASSFEAYEQYF.